The 4 T cell receptor beta chains below were found in one sample sequenced in a study of T cell changes during pregnancy in multiple sclerosis. Method: immunoSEQ multiplex PCR; TCRdb's copy keeps in-frame clones and lacks some. The table lists 30,000 to 40,000 clones, nearly 90% of them singletons. The source material was CD4+ T cells from peripheral blood mononuclear cells, sampled in the second trimester of pregnancy. These TCRs come from a female donor with multiple sclerosis, enrolled in a pregnancy study.

V and J are TRBV7-2 and TRBJ2-5; the match to TRBD2 covers 10 bases. CDR3 length: 17 residues. J gave up 3 bases and V 3 bases, and 10 bases lay outside the gene matches. Germline values: CDR1 SGHTA, CDR2 FQGNSA. The DNA for the CDR3 is TGTGCCAGCAGCTTCGGGCTGCTAGCGGGAGTTGAAGAGACCCAGTACTTC. Translation: CASSFGLLAGVEETQYF.

The chain has TRBV11-3 and TRBJ2-1; D possibly corresponds to TRBD1 (5 bases). The ends were cut back, 1 base at V and 2 bases at J, with 12 bases in the middle. Germline values: CDR1 SGHNT, CDR2 YENEEA. CDR3 length: 16 residues. The CDR3 region is CASSLGGGRTYNEQFF. CDR3 sequence (DNA): TGTGCCAGCAGCTTAGGGGGCGGTCGGACCTACAATGAGCAGTTCTTC. The full variable domain, in which reference TRBV11-3 and TRBJ2-1 provide the parts outside the CDR3, is EAGVVQSPRYKIIEKKQPVAFWCNPISGHNTLYWYLQNLGQGPELLIRYENEEAVDDSQLPKDRFSAERLKGVDSTLKIQPAELGDSAVYLCASSLGGGRTYNEQFFGPGTRLTVL.

J is TRBJ1-2 and V is TRBV19; D not certain. The CDR3 length is 13 residues. V lost 3 bases and J lost 2, with 7 bases in between. The germline gives CDR1 LNHDA, CDR2 SQIVND (reference sequence). The CDR3 region has the DNA TGTGCCAGTAGTATCTCTCCCAACTATGGCTACACCTTC. It specifies CASSISPNYGYTF.

V usage is TRBV7-2 and J usage is TRBJ1-2; TRBD1 might be the D (6 bases). The V gene's germline CDR1 is SGHTA and CDR2 FQGNSA. This CDR3 comprises 13 residues. The V end was cut by 3 bases, the J end by 8 bases, with 13 bases between. CDR3 protein: CASSFDRSRGYTF. Here the CDR3 DNA reads TGTGCCAGCAGCTTTGACAGGTCAAGAGGCTACACCTTC. Drawing the rest from reference TRBV7-2 and TRBJ1-2, the complete variable domain is GAGVSQSPSNKVTEKGKDVELRCDPISGHTALYWYRQSLGQGLEFLIYFQGNSAPDKSGLPSDRFSAERTGGSVSTLTIQRTQQEDSAVYLCASSFDRSRGYTFGSGTRLTVV.